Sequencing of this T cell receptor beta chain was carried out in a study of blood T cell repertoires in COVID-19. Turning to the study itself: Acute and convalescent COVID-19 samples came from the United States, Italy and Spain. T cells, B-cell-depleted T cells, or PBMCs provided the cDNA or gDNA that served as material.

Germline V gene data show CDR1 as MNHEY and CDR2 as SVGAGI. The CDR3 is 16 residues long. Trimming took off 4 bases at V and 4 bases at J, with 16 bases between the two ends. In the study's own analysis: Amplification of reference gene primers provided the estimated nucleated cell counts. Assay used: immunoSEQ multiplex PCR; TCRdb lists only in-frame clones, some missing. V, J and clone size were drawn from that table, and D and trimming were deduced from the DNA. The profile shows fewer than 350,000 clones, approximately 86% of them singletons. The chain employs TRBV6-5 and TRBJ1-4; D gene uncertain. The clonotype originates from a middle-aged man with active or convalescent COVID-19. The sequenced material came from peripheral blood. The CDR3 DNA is TGTGCCAGCAGTTCAACCCCGGGGTCTGGTAATGAAAAACTGTTTTTT. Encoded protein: CASSSTPGSGNEKLFF.